Each of the 10 T cell receptor beta chains below was sequenced from the same sample in a study of graft-versus-host responses after intestinal transplantation. Antigens of these TCRs are unknown. The protocol was immunoSEQ multiplex PCR, while the TCRdb copy is restricted to in-frame clones and leaves out a portion. This sample carries over 65,000 clones, approximately 90% of them seen once, and the ten largest clones take 7.6%. The starting material was unstimulated CD8+ T cells sorted from spleen or lymph node cells, obtained before transplant. The receptors originated from a human donor who was the organ donor for an intestinal transplant.

This clone was counted once. CDR3 region: CASSLTKGGHYGYTF. For the CDR3, the DNA is TGTGCCAGCAGCTTAACCAAGGGGGGCCACTATGGCTACACCTTC. The gene calls are TRBV7-9 and TRBJ1-2; D is possibly TRBD1 (6 bases). V shed 2 bases and J shed 3 bases, with 13 bases lying between them. CDR3 length equals 15 residues. Germline V gene sequence: CDR1 SEHNR, CDR2 FQNEAQ (reference sequence).

V gene TRBV4-1 combines with J gene TRBJ2-5; maybe TRBD1 (5 bases). The J call may be mistaken, given a closer DNA end match to TRBJ2-7. Germline V CDR1 and CDR2: MGHRA, YSYEKL. The CDR3 is 14 residues long. DNA for the CDR3: TGCGCCAGCAGCCAGAGACAGCACTCCTACGAGCAGTACTTC. It specifies CASSQRQHSYEQYF.

The V and J genes are TRBV4-2 and TRBJ1-6, with D unclear. Germline lookup yields CDR1 LGHNA and CDR2 YNFKEQ. The CDR3 is 15 amino acids. V was cut by 3 bases and J by 1 base, with 7 bases left in between. CDR3 sequence: CASSHRISYNSPLHF. CDR3 DNA sequence: TGTGCCAGCAGCCACAGGATATCCTATAATTCACCCCTCCACTTT.

This rearrangement joins TRBV9 to TRBJ2-2; unclear D gene. The germline V and J ends were trimmed by 4 bases and 7 bases, with 8 bases remaining between them. This CDR3 has 12 residues. Germline V lookup: CDR1 SGDLS, CDR2 YYNGEE. The CDR3 region is CASSPSIGELFF. DNA for the CDR3: TGTGCCAGCAGCCCAAGCATCGGGGAGCTGTTTTTT.

The chain joins TRBV5-4 to TRBJ1-6, with unresolved D. The CDR3 sequence is 17 residues long. Germline CDR1 and CDR2: SGHNT and YYREEE (reference sequence). V shed 3 bases and J shed 0 bases, with 13 bases lying between them. The CDR3, as DNA: TGTGCCAGCAGCTCAGATCTGGGCAGCTCCTATAATTCACCCCTCCACTTT. Translating it yields CASSSDLGSSYNSPLHF. The full variable domain, in which reference TRBV5-4 and TRBJ1-6 provide the parts outside the CDR3, is ETGVTQSPTHLIKTRGQQVTLRCSSQSGHNTVSWYQQALGQGPQFIFQYYREEENGRGNFPPRFSGLQFPNYSSELNVNALELDDSALYLCASSSDLGSSYNSPLHFGNGTRLTVT.

V is TRBV12-5 and J is TRBJ2-2; D not certain. The CDR3 is 17 amino acids. The ends were cut back, 1 base at V and 5 bases at J, with 17 bases in the middle. Germline V gene data show CDR1 as LGHNT and CDR2 as FRNRAP. The CDR3 sequence is CASGLGSLNHPTGELFF. In DNA, the CDR3 is TGTGCTAGTGGTTTGGGCAGCCTAAACCACCCGACCGGGGAGCTGTTTTTT. Variable domain in full (rest from reference TRBV12-5 and TRBJ2-2): DARVTQTPRHKVTEMGQEVTMRCQPILGHNTVFWYRQTMMQGLELLAYFRNRAPLDDSGMPKDRFSAEMPDATLATLKIQPSEPRDSAVYFCASGLGSLNHPTGELFFGEGSRLTVL.

Here the CDR3 DNA reads TGCGCCAGCAGCCAAGTAGGAGCCAGCTCACCCCTCCACTTT. Protein sequence: CASSQVGASSPLHF. The chain links TRBV4-1 to TRBJ1-6; no definite D call. The CDR3 loop spans 14 amino acids. CDR1 is MGHRA and CDR2 is YSYEKL in the germline V gene. The V end was cut by 1 base, the J end by 10 bases, with 11 bases between.

J is TRBJ2-5 and V is TRBV2, with TRBD2 matching over 8 bases. The CDR3 runs to 14 residues. With 4 bases clipped from V and 5 bases from J, the junction kept 6 bases outside the gene matches. Germline V CDR1 and CDR2: SNHLY, FYNNEI. The chain's CDR3 is CASSGGSGEETQYF. As DNA, the CDR3 is TGTGCCAGCAGTGGTGGTAGCGGGGAGGAGACCCAGTACTTC.

The gene calls are TRBV27 and TRBJ2-7, with D perhaps TRBD1 (6 bases). Germline CDR1 and CDR2: MNHEY and SMNVEV (reference sequence). The CDR3 sequence is 14 residues long. Trimming removed 1 base from V and 3 bases from J, with 10 bases in between. The CDR3 is CASSLWGPLYEQYF. In DNA, the CDR3 is TGTGCCAGCAGTTTATGGGGGCCCCTCTACGAGCAGTACTTC.

The CDR3 nucleotides read TGTGCCAGCAGCCCTTCAGGGGAGCCCCACTACGAGCAGTACTTC. Protein product: CASSPSGEPHYEQYF. The chain is built from TRBV6-6 and TRBJ2-7; tentatively, D is TRBD1 (6 bases). V was cut by 6 bases and J by 3 bases, with 18 bases left in between. Germline lookup yields CDR1 MNHNY and CDR2 SVGAGI (reference sequence). CDR3 length equals 15 residues.